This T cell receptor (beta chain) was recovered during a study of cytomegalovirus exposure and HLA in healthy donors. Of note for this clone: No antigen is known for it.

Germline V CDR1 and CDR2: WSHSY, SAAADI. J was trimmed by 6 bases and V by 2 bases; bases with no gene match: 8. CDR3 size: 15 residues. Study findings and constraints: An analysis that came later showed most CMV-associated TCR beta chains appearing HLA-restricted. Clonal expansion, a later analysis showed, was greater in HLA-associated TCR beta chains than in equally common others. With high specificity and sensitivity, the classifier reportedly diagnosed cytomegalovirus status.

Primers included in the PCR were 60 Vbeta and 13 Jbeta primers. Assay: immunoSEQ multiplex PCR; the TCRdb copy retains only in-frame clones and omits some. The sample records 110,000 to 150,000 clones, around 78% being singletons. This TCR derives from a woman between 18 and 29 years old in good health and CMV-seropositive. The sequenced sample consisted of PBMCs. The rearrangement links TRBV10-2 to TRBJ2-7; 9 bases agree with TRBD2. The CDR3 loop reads CASSEGTSSSSEQYF. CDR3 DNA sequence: TGCGCCAGCAGTGAGGGGACTAGCAGTTCGAGCGAGCAGTACTTC.